These T cell receptor beta chains were read from a single sample in a study of T-cell memory formation after mild COVID-19. MiXCR, run by TCRdb on the 5' RACE reads, gives a single entry per CDR3 protein. The table includes some 46,000 distinct CDR3 sequences, approximately 7% detected once. The sample comprised PBMCs or a T cell subset sorted from them (not recorded which). The receptors derive from an adult who had mild COVID-19 (a few samples of this study predate the infection). Cell type and time point are not known. Both conserved end residues are part of each CDR3. The D gene is left open where the match is weak. Only some rows state a clone size, as once, few, many or a class for expanded clones.

j_gene | d_gene | abundance | v_gene | CDR3aa | CDR3nt
TRBJ1-5 | . | few | TRBV7-9 | CASSLIGGNQPQHF | TGTGCCAGCAGCCTCATCGGGGGAAATCAGCCCCAGCATTTT
TRBJ2-1 | TRBD2 | . | TRBV4-3 | CASSQEWLLAGNNEQFF | TGCGCCAGCAGCCAAGAATGGCTCCTAGCGGGTAACAATGAGCAGTTCTTC
TRBJ2-6 | . | few | TRBV7-9 | CASSLYRLPSGANVLTF | TGTGCCAGCAGCTTATACCGGTTGCCCTCTGGGGCCAACGTCCTGACTTTC
TRBJ2-7 | TRBD1 | . | TRBV5-5 | CASSGGTASYEQYF | TGTGCCAGCAGCGGTGGGACAGCCTCCTACGAGCAGTACTTC
TRBJ1-2 | TRBD1 | many | TRBV7-2 | CASSQQGGSYGYTF | TGTGCCAGCAGTCAACAGGGGGGTAGCTATGGCTACACCTTC
TRBJ2-5 | . | many | TRBV5-5 | CASSLAQETQYF | TGTGCCAGCAGCTTGGCCCAAGAGACCCAGTACTTC
TRBJ2-1 | TRBD2 | many | TRBV12-3/TRBV12-4 | CASKPRRGEQFF | TGTGCCAGCAAACCCCGGCGGGGGGAGCAGTTCTTC
TRBJ2-5 | TRBD2 | . | TRBV7-9 | CASSLSGRGNQETQYF | TGTGCCAGCAGCTTATCCGGGAGGGGTAATCAAGAGACCCAGTACTTC
TRBJ2-3 | . | many | TRBV6-6 | CASSPSDSRYTQYF | TGTGCCAGCAGTCCCTCAGACAGCCGGTATACGCAGTATTTT
TRBJ1-4 | . | few | TRBV27 | CASSLGPGGPNEKLFF | TGTGCCAGCAGCCTTGGCCCGGGGGGGCCTAATGAAAAACTGTTTTTT
TRBJ1-3 | . | few | TRBV18 | CASSPSSGRRSGNTIYF | TGTGCCAGCTCACCAAGTAGTGGACGGCGCTCTGGAAACACCATATATTTT
TRBJ2-6 | . | many | TRBV7-2 | CASSLRLRLTF | TGTGCCAGCAGCTTACGGCTAAGACTGACTTTC
TRBJ2-1 | TRBD2 | many | TRBV7-9 | CASSLGGGNEQFF | TGTGCCAGCAGCCTTGGGGGGGGGAATGAGCAGTTCTTC
TRBJ2-7 | TRBD2 | many | TRBV7-6 | CASSPRLAGGEQYF | TGTGCCAGCAGCCCCAGACTAGCGGGGGGTGAGCAGTACTTC
TRBJ1-2 | . | few | TRBV12-3/TRBV12-4 | CASSLHSGVHYGYTF | TGTGCCAGCAGTCTGCACTCCGGGGTCCACTATGGCTACACCTTC
TRBJ2-5 | . | few | TRBV11-3 | CASSLGSSIRGGETQYF | TGTGCCAGCAGCTTAGGGTCGAGCATCCGAGGGGGGGAGACCCAGTACTTC
TRBJ2-2 | . | . | TRBV7-3 | CASSLLATSGPRLSGSCFF | .
TRBJ2-7 | TRBD1 | many | TRBV5-1 | CASSSGTGGQEQYF | TGCGCCAGCAGCTCGGGGACAGGGGGCCAAGAGCAGTACTTC
TRBJ1-2 | . | many | TRBV29-1 | CSVRGAGYGYTF | TGCAGCGTTCGGGGGGCCGGGTATGGCTACACCTTC
TRBJ2-1 | TRBD2 | few | TRBV6-1 | CASSLTSGNEQFF | TGTGCCAGCAGCTTGACTAGCGGCAATGAGCAGTTCTTC
TRBJ2-4 | . | . | TRBV7-9 | CASSLSLAKNIQYF | TGTGCCAGCAGCTTATCTCTCGCCAAAAACATTCAGTACTTC
TRBJ1-4 | TRBD1 | few | TRBV7-2 | CASSRQGITNEKLFF | TGTGCCAGCAGCCGACAGGGGATTACTAATGAAAAACTGTTTTTT
TRBJ2-7 | . | many | TRBV19 | CASSRQGGGYEQYF | TGTGCCAGTAGTAGGCAGGGAGGCGGCTACGAGCAGTACTTC
TRBJ1-1 | . | few | TRBV20-1 | CSAREGGQGTTEAFF | TGCAGTGCTAGAGAAGGGGGGCAGGGGACCACTGAAGCTTTCTTT
TRBJ2-7 | . | . | TRBV30 | CAWSAQQYGEQYF | TGTGCCTGGAGTGCACAACAGTACGGCGAGCAGTACTTC
TRBJ1-5 | . | few | TRBV7-9 | CASSLKTSNQPQHF | TGTGCCAGCAGCCTGAAGACGAGCAATCAGCCCCAGCATTTT
TRBJ2-7 | TRBD1 | many | TRBV5-5 | CASSLSPGTGNYEQYF | TGTGCCAGCAGCTTGAGCCCCGGGACAGGTAACTACGAGCAGTACTTC
TRBJ2-7 | TRBD1 | many | TRBV7-9 | CASSLQGDLTYEQYF | TGTGCCAGCAGCTTGCAGGGGGACCTTACCTACGAGCAGTACTTC
TRBJ2-5 | . | few | TRBV5-1 | CASSTGSSGETQYF | TGCGCCAGCTCTACCGGGTCCTCGGGGGAGACCCAGTACTTC
TRBJ2-7 | . | . | TRBV7-6 | CASSLERGRNEQYF | TGTGCCAGCAGCTTAGAAAGGGGACGCAACGAGCAGTACTTC